One sample yielded the 19 T cell receptor beta chains listed below, sequenced in a study of T cells after yellow fever vaccination. TCRdb passed the 5' RACE reads through MiXCR, listing each CDR3 protein once. The table lists hundreds of thousands of distinct CDR3 sequences, roughly an eighth of them singletons. The sequencing used PBMCs, collected on the day of the yellow fever booster vaccination. The receptor source for this set is a man aged 30 to 45 who received the YFV17D yellow fever vaccine.

This sequence joins TRBV7-6 and TRBJ2-7, with D uncertain. The CDR3 covers 14 residues. V was trimmed by 1 base and J by 2 bases, leaving 9 bases between them. Germline CDR1 and CDR2: SGHVS and FNYEAQ. The CDR3 region is CASSLEGFTYEQYF. In DNA, the CDR3 is TGTGCCAGCAGCTTAGAAGGGTTTACCTACGAGCAGTACTTC.

This chain connects TRBV18 to TRBJ2-7; D unresolved. There are 14 residues in the CDR3. Trimming removed 3 bases from V and 4 bases from J, with 13 bases in between. Germline V gene lookup returns CDR1 KGHSH and CDR2 LQKENI. The CDR3 region is CASSPPQRIYEQYF. The DNA for the CDR3 is TGTGCCAGCTCACCCCCCCAGAGGATATACGAGCAGTACTTC.

This chain links TRBV12-3 or TRBV12-4 with TRBJ2-7; 7 positions agree with TRBD1. V lost 6 bases to trimming and J lost 3 bases; unmatched junction nucleotides: 11. The CDR3 covers 15 residues. CDR3 in amino acids: CASRYRDRVGYEQYF. Written as DNA, the CDR3 is TGTGCCAGCAGGTACCGGGACAGAGTAGGCTACGAGCAGTACTTC.

This clonotype showed up many times. The rearrangement links TRBV4-2 to TRBJ2-2, with D possibly being TRBD1 (6 bases). Between the trimmed V and J ends, which lost 3 bases and 4 bases, there was a span of 12 bases. Germline V CDR1 and CDR2: LGHNA, YNFKEQ. The CDR3 covers 15 residues. The CDR3 region has the DNA TGTGCCAGCAGCCAGCAGGACAGTATCACCGGGGAGCTGTTTTTT. It translates to CASSQQDSITGELFF.

The chain is built from TRBV19 and TRBJ2-3; D is unclear. CDR1 and CDR2 (germline): LNHDA, SQIVND (reference sequence). CDR3 length equals 13 residues. The V gene lost 8 bases and the J gene lost 1 base, with 10 bases spanning the gap. This CDR3 is CASVARRTDTQYF. In nucleotides, the CDR3 is TGTGCCAGTGTCGCGCGGCGCACAGATACGCAGTATTTT.

The sample holds a few counts of this clonotype. The genes are TRBV3-1 and TRBJ2-4; D unclear. Germline-derived CDR1 and CDR2 are LGHDT and YNNKEL (reference sequence). The V and J ends lost 0 bases and 3 bases respectively, with 6 bases between them. This CDR3 is built from 14 residues. The CDR3 loop reads CASSQESIKNIQYF. The CDR3 nucleotides read TGTGCCAGCAGCCAAGAGAGTATCAAAAACATTCAGTACTTC.

This chain uses TRBV6-1 with TRBJ2-7; TRBD2 aligns across 10 bases. Germline V CDR1 and CDR2: MNHNS, SASEGT. J gave up 4 bases and V 4 bases, and 7 bases lay outside the gene matches. The CDR3 length is 15 residues. CDR3 nucleotide sequence: TGTGCCAGCAGTGGATCTAGCGGGAGACTTTACGAGCAGTACTTC. Its protein is CASSGSSGRLYEQYF.

This chain links TRBV5-4 with TRBJ2-5; D gene uncertain. Germline loops: CDR1 SGHNT, CDR2 YYREEE (reference sequence). V lost 4 bases and J lost 1, with 11 bases in between. The CDR3 has 14 amino acids. The CDR3 loop reads CASSLDGRQETQYF. The DNA for the CDR3 is TGTGCCAGCAGCCTTGATGGACGCCAAGAGACCCAGTACTTC. The full variable domain, rest sourced from reference TRBV5-4 and TRBJ2-5, is ETGVTQSPTHLIKTRGQQVTLRCSSQSGHNTVSWYQQALGQGPQFIFQYYREEENGRGNFPPRFSGLQFPNYSSELNVNALELDDSALYLCASSLDGRQETQYFGPGTRLLVL.

This clonotype was observed a handful of times. The gene calls are TRBV5-4 and TRBJ2-3; D call uncertain. The V gene lost 0 bases and the J gene lost 2 bases, with 7 bases spanning the gap. Germline values: CDR1 SGHNT, CDR2 YYREEE (reference sequence). This CDR3 is built from 14 residues. The CDR3 DNA follows: TGTGCCAGCAGCTTGGTTGGGGTCACAGATACGCAGTATTTT. Amino acid sequence: CASSLVGVTDTQYF.

V gene TRBV19 combines with J gene TRBJ1-1; maybe TRBD1 (6 bases). The CDR3 consists of 13 residues. The germline V and J ends were trimmed by 7 bases and 1 base, with 10 bases remaining between them. Germline CDR1 is LNHDA and CDR2 is SQIVND (reference sequence). The CDR3 coding sequence is TGTGCCAGTAAGGGGGGCTCGAACACTGAAGCTTTCTTT. It specifies CASKGGSNTEAFF. Supplemented by reference TRBV19 and TRBJ1-1, the full variable domain reads DGGITQSPKYLFRKEGQNVTLSCEQNLNHDAMYWYRQDPGQGLRLIYYSQIVNDFQKGDIAEGYSVSREKKESFPLTVTSAQKNPTAFYLCASKGGSNTEAFFGQGTRLTVV.

This clonotype showed up just a few times. The rearrangement links TRBV11-2 to TRBJ2-5, with D possibly matching TRBD2 (5 bases). CDR1 SGHAT and CDR2 FQNNGV come from the germline V gene. V lost 5 bases and J 4 bases, leaving 17 bases between the germline ends. The CDR3 is 15 residues long. The CDR3 loop reads CASSQQWREGETQYF. The CDR3 DNA reads as TGTGCCAGCAGCCAACAGTGGAGAGAGGGAGAGACCCAGTACTTC.

V usage is TRBV7-9 and J usage is TRBJ2-1; perhaps TRBD2 as D (6 bases). The CDR3 length is 13 residues. CDR1 is SEHNR, CDR2 FQNEAQ, per germline (reference sequence). V gave up 5 bases and J gave up 8 bases, with 13 bases separating them. CDR3 sequence reads: CASSLVTRDEQFF. The CDR3 region has the DNA TGTGCCAGCAGCCTCGTGACTAGGGATGAGCAGTTCTTC.

The J gene is TRBJ2-2, the V gene TRBV7-2; 8 bases fit TRBD2. V gave up 4 bases and J gave up 6 bases; unmatched junction bases: 1. This CDR3 has 13 amino acids. In germline, CDR1 is SGHTA, CDR2 FQGNSA. The CDR3: CASSSGGPGELFF. CDR3 in DNA: TGTGCCAGCAGCTCGGGAGGGCCCGGGGAGCTGTTTTTT. Together with reference TRBV7-2 and TRBJ2-2, the CDR3 gives the full variable domain: GAGVSQSPSNKVTEKGKDVELRCDPISGHTALYWYRQSLGQGLEFLIYFQGNSAPDKSGLPSDRFSAERTGGSVSTLTIQRTQQEDSAVYLCASSSGGPGELFFGEGSRLTVL.

This clonotype was observed a few times. The V and J genes are TRBV20-1 and TRBJ1-5; D not resolved. This CDR3 is built from 14 residues. CDR1 DFQATT and CDR2 SNEGSKA come from the germline V gene (reference sequence). V lost 3 bases to trimming and J lost 0 bases, with 9 bases between them. In nucleotides, the CDR3 is TGCAGTGCTAGGTCAACAACTAGCAATCAGCCCCAGCATTTT. The encoded protein is CSARSTTSNQPQHF.

This clonotype was observed a few times. V and J are TRBV6-5 and TRBJ2-1; D gene ambiguous. The CDR3 is 12 residues long. V was shortened by 0 bases and J by 10 bases, with 7 bases between the two germline ends. Germline V lookup: CDR1 MNHEY, CDR2 SVGAGI. The CDR3 coding sequence is TGTGCCAGCAGTTACTCGCTAGAGGAGCAGTTCTTC. Encoded protein: CASSYSLEEQFF.

This clonotype has just a few counts. This rearrangement joins TRBV6-4 to TRBJ2-1; 7 bases are a match to TRBD2. With 0 bases clipped from V and 8 bases from J, the junction kept 4 bases outside the gene matches. Germline lookup yields CDR1 MRHNA and CDR2 SNTAGT. This CDR3 region has 14 residues. CDR3 bases: TGTGCCAGCAGTGACTCGGGGGGAGGGTATGAGCAGTTCTTC. Translating it yields CASSDSGGGYEQFF.

The CDR3 loop is CASSPNRGLCNEQFF. The CDR3, as DNA: TGTGCCAGCAGCCCGAACCGGGGACTATGCAATGAGCAGTTCTTC. V gene TRBV7-7 combines with J gene TRBJ2-1; TRBD2 aligns across 7 bases. CDR1 and CDR2 (germline): SSHAT, FNYEAQ (reference sequence). With 5 bases clipped from V and 6 bases from J, the junction kept 10 bases outside the gene matches. The CDR3 runs to 15 residues.

This clonotype has a handful of counts. V is TRBV14 and J is TRBJ2-1; a weak D match, TRBD2 (6 bases). This CDR3 spans 15 amino acids. Between the trimmed V and J ends, which lost 4 bases and 1 base, there was a span of 11 bases. Germline assignment: CDR1 SGHDN and CDR2 FVKESK. CDR3 nucleotide sequence: TGTGCCAGCAGCCCCCTGGGGACTTCCTACAATGAGCAGTTCTTC. It translates to CASSPLGTSYNEQFF. Together with reference TRBV14 and TRBJ2-1, the CDR3 gives the full variable domain: EAGVTQFPSHSVIEKGQTVTLRCDPISGHDNLYWYRRVMGKEIKFLLHFVKESKQDESGMPNNRFLAERTGGTYSTLKVQPAELEDSGVYFCASSPLGTSYNEQFFGPGTRLTVL.

The chain joins TRBV20-1 to TRBJ2-3; 7 nucleotides line up with TRBD2. Trimming removed 6 bases from V and 4 bases from J; junction bases left unmatched: 10. CDR1 DFQATT and CDR2 SNEGSKA come from the germline V gene (reference sequence). This CDR3 spans 14 amino acids. The CDR3 DNA is TGCAGTGCCCAGTCTAGCGGAGGGGCAGATACGCAGTATTTT. This translates into CSAQSSGGADTQYF.